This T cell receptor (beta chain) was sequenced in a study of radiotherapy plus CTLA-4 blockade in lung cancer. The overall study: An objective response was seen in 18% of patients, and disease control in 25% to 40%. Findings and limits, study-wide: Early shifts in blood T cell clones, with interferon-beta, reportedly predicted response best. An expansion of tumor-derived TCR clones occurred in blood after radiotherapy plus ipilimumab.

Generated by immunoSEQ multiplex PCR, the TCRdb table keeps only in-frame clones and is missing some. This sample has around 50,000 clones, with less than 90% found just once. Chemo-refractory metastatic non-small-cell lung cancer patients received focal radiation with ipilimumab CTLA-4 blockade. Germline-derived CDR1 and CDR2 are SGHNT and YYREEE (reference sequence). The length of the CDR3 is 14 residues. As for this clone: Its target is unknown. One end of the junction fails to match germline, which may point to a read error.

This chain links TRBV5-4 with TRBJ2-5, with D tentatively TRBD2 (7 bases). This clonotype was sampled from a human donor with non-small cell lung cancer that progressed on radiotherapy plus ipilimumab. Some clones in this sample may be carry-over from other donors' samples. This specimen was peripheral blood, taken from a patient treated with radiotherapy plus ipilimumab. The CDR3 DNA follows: TGTGCCAGCACCTTGGGGGGGGGCTGGGAGACCCAGTACTTC. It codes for CASTLGGGWETQYF.